Only one count was recorded for the clone carrying this T cell receptor (beta chain). This entry is derived from a study of technical replicates of blood from a handful of donors. With 7 bases removed from V and 5 bases from J, the gap between germline ends came to 17 bases. In germline, CDR1 is MNHNS, CDR2 SASEGT. This CDR3 is built from 14 residues. Sequenced by immunoSEQ multiplex PCR; TCRdb stores in-frame clones only, minus some. The sample yields more than 65,000 clones, around 97% seen once. The sample comprised T cells isolated from PBMCs. The TCR comes from a human donor in good health. The rearrangement links TRBV6-1 to TRBJ1-1; a possible D gene is TRBD1 (6 bases). CDR3 nucleotide sequence: TGTGCCAGCATTGAGGGTGGGGGCGGAACTGAAGCTTTCTTT. Its translation is CASIEGGGGTEAFF.